The text below deals with one T cell receptor (beta chain). Its specificity is unknown. The source of the sample is a study of naive and memory T cell subsets. General study results and limits: Activation and differentiation may alter RNA-based TCR counts. Over 95% of naive TCR sequences appeared only once after error correction, unlike memory subsets.

From the second PCR step, alpha and beta chains were amplified apart. After CD4 positive bead selection, the CD4-negative fraction gave CD8 T cells. The beta constant-region primer was an equimolar mix of two oligonucleotides covering TRBC1 and TRBC2. The ligated cDNA underwent four PCR rounds using SP2 and nested alpha and beta constant-region primers. MiXCR, run by TCRdb on the UMI-ligation and nested PCR reads, gives a single entry per CDR3 protein. Of 120,000 or so distinct CDR3 sequences in the sample, 30% to 45% are singletons; the top ten hold approximately 0.88%. The CDR3 is made up of 13 amino acids. Germline assignment: CDR1 MDHEN and CDR2 SYDVKM. The ends were cut back, 7 bases at V and 10 bases at J, with 14 bases in the middle.

The source of this sequence is a human donor in good health. The sample consisted of central memory CD4+ T cells from blood. This chain links TRBV28 with TRBJ1-6; perhaps TRBD1 as D (6 bases). CDR3 loop: CASNKGGISPLHF. The CDR3 DNA sequence: TGTGCCAGCAACAAAGGGGGTATCTCACCCCTCCACTTT.